Given below is one T cell receptor (beta chain) in context. V was shortened by 5 bases and J by 0 bases, with 4 bases between the two germline ends. CDR1 and CDR2 (germline): KGHSH, LQKENI. This CDR3 comprises 12 residues. The sample is drawn from a study of cytomegalovirus exposure and HLA in healthy donors. PCR primers comprised 60 Vbeta and 13 Jbeta primers. The data were produced by immunoSEQ multiplex PCR, yet TCRdb's version contains in-frame clones alone and is incomplete. The table has more than 75,000 clones, approximately 84% seen once. The sequence came from a woman aged 18-35 years in good health and CMV-seropositive. What was sequenced was PBMCs. This chain uses TRBV18 with TRBJ2-5; D unclear. CDR3 sequence: CASSTDQETQYF. The CDR3, as DNA: TGTGCCAGCTCAACGGACCAAGAGACCCAGTACTTC.